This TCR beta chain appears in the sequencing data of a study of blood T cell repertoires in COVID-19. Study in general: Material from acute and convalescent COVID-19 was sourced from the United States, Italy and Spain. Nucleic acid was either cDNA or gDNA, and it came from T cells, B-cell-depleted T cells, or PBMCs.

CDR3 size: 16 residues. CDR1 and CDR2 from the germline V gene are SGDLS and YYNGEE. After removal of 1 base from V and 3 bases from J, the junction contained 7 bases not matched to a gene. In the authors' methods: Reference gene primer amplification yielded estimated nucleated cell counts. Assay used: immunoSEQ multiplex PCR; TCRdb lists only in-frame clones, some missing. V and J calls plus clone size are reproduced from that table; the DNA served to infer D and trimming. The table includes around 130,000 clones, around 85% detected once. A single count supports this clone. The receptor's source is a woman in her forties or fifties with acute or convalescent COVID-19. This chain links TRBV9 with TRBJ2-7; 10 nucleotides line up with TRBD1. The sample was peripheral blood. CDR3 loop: CASSVTGTGAYYEQYF. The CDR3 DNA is TGTGCCAGCAGCGTAACCGGGACAGGGGCTTACTACGAGCAGTACTTC. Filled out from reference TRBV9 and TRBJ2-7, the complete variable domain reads DSGVTQTPKHLITATGQRVTLRCSPRSGDLSVYWYQQSLDQGLQFLIQYYNGEERAKGNILERFSAQQFPDLHSELNLSSLELGDSALYFCASSVTGTGAYYEQYFGPGTRLTVT.